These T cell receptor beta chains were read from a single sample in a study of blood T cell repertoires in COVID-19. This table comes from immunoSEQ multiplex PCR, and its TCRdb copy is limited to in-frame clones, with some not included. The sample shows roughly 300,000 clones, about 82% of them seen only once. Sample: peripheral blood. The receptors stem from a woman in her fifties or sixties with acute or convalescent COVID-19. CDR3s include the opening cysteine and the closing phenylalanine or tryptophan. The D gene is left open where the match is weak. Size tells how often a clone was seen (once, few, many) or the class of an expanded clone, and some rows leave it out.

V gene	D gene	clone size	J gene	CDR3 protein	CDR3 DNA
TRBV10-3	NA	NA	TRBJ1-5	CAISSGTKDYSNQPQHF	TGTGCCATCAGCTCCGGGACAAAAGATTATAGCAATCAGCCCCAGCATTTT
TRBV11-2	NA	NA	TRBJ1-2	CASSLQGRGYTF	TGTGCCAGCAGCCTACAGGGCCGGGGCTACACCTTC
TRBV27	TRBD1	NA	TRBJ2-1	CASSLSAGTAGSRFF	TGTGCCAGCAGTTTATCGGCCGGGACAGCCGGTTCCAGGTTCTTC
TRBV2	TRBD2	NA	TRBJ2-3	CASSAGLARTDTQYF	TGTGCCAGCAGTGCGGGACTAGCGAGGACAGATACGCAGTATTTT
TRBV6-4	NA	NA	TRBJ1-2	CASSDGHYGYTF	TGTGCCAGCAGTGACGGGCACTATGGCTACACCTTC
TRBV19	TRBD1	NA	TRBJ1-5	CASRPEGQGLDQPQHF	TGTGCCAGTAGACCGGAGGGACAGGGGTTAGATCAGCCCCAGCATTTT
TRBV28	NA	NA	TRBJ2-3	CASSLSGRGDTQYF	TGTGCCAGCAGTTTATCCGGTCGCGGAGATACGCAGTATTTT
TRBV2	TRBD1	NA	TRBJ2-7	CASRGDRGYEQYF	TGTGCCAGCAGGGGGGACAGGGGATACGAGCAGTACTTC
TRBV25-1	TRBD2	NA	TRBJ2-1	CASSVPSGRRQDEQFF	TGTGCCAGCAGTGTCCCTAGCGGGAGGCGGCAGGATGAGCAGTTCTTC
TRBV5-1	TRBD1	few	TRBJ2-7	CASSRDRDYEQYF	TGCGCCAGCAGCCGGGACAGGGACTACGAGCAGTACTTC
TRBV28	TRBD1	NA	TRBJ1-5	CASSFPWTGFSLPQHF	TGTGCCAGCAGTTTTCCTTGGACAGGGTTTAGTTTGCCCCAGCATTTT
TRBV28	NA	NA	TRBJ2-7	CASRGGDNDSYEQYF	TGTGCCAGCAGGGGGGGGGACAACGATTCCTACGAGCAGTACTTC